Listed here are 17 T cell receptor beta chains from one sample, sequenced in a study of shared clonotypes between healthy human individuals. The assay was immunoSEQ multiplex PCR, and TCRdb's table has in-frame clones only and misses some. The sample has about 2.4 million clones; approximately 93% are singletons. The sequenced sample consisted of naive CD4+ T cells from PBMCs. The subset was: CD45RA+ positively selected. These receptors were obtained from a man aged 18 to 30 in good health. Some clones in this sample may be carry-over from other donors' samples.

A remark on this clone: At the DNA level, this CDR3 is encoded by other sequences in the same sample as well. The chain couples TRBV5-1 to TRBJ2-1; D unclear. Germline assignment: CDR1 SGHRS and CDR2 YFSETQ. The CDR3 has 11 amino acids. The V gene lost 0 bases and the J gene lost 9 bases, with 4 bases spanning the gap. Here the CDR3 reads CASSLVGEQFF. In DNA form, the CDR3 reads TGCGCCAGCAGCTTGGTGGGTGAGCAGTTCTTC. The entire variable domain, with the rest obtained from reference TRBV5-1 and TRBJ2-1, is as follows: KAGVTQTPRYLIKTRGQQVTLSCSPISGHRSVSWYQQTPGQGLQFLFEYFSETQRNKGNFPGRFSGRQFSNSRSEMNVSTLELGDSALYLCASSLVGEQFFGPGTRLTVL.

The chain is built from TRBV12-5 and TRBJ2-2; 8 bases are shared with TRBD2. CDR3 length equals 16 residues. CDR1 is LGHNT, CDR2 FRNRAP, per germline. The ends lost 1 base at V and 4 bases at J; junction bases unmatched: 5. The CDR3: CASGLGRGLGTGELFF. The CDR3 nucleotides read TGTGCTAGTGGTTTGGGCAGGGGACTAGGCACCGGGGAGCTGTTTTTT.

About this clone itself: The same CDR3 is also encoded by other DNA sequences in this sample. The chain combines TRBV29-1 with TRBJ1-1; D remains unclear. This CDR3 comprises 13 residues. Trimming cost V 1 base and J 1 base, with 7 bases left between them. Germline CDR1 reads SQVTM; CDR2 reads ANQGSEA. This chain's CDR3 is CSVEAQTNTEAFF. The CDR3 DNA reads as TGCAGCGTTGAAGCACAAACGAACACTGAAGCTTTCTTT.

The CDR3 reads CASSLGYYLTDTQYF. CDR3 nucleotides: TGTGCCAGCAGCTTAGGCTACTATCTCACAGATACGCAGTATTTT. This sequence joins TRBV7-9 and TRBJ2-3, with D hard to call. CDR1 and CDR2 (germline): SEHNR, FQNEAQ (reference sequence). The CDR3 spans 15 residues. V gave up 1 base and J gave up 2 bases, with 10 bases separating them.

The CDR3 is CASRSLGGSTYEQYF. The CDR3 DNA sequence: TGTGCCAGCAGGTCCCTTGGCGGGAGCACCTACGAGCAGTACTTC. The V and J genes are TRBV6-5 and TRBJ2-7, with TRBD2 matching 7 bases. J gave up 2 bases and V 6 bases, and 10 bases lay outside the gene matches. The germline V gene encodes CDR1 MNHEY and CDR2 SVGAGI. The CDR3 runs to 15 residues.

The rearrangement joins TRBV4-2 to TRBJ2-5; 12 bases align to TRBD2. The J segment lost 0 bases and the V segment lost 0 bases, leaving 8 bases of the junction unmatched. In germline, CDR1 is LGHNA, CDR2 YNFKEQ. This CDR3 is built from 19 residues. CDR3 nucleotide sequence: TGTGCCAGCAGCCAAGATCCGTGGACTAGCGGGACCTACCAAGAGACCCAGTACTTC. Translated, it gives CASSQDPWTSGTYQETQYF.

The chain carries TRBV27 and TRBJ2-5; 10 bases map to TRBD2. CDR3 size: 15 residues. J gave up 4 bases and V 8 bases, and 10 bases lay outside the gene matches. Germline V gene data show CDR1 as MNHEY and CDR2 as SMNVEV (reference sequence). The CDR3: CASAQGGLARETQYF. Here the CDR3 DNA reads TGTGCCAGCGCCCAAGGGGGACTAGCGAGAGAGACCCAGTACTTC.

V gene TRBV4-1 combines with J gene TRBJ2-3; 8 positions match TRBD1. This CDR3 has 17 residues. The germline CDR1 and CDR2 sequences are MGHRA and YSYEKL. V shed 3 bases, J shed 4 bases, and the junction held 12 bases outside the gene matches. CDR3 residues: CASSHTRTGKYADTQYF. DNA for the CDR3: TGCGCCAGCAGCCACACCCGGACAGGGAAGTATGCAGATACGCAGTATTTT.

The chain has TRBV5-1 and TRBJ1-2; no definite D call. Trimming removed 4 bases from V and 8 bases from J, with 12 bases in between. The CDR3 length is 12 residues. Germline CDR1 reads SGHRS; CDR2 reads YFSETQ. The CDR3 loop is CASSTQEQGYTF. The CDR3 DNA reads TGCGCCAGCAGCACCCAGGAACAAGGCTACACCTTC.

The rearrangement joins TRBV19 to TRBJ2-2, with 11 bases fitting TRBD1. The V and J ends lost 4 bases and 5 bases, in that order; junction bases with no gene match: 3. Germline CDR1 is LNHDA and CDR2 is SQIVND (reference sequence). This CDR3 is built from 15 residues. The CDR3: CASSTGTGGTGELFF. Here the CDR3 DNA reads TGTGCCAGTAGTACAGGGACAGGGGGTACCGGGGAGCTGTTTTTT.

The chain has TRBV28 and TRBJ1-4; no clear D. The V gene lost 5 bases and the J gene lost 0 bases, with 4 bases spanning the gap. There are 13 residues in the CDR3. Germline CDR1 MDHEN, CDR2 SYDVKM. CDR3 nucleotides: TGTGCCAGCAGTACGACAACTAATGAAAAACTGTTTTTT. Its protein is CASSTTTNEKLFF. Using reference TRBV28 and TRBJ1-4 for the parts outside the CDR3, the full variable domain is DVKVTQSSRYLVKRTGEKVFLECVQDMDHENMFWYRQDPGLGLRLIYFSYDVKMKEKGDIPEGYSVSREKKERFSLILESASTNQTSMYLCASSTTTNEKLFFGSGTQLSVL.

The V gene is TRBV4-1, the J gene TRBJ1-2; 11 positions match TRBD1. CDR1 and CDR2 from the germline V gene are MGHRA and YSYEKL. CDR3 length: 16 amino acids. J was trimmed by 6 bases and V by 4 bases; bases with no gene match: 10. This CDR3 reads CASSLNPGQGGDGYTF. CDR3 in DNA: TGCGCCAGCAGCCTAAACCCGGGACAGGGGGGGGATGGCTACACCTTC.

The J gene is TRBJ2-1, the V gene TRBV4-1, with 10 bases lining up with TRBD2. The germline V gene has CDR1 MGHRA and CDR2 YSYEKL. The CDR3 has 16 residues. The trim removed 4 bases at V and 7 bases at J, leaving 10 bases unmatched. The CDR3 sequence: CASSRSGRADRNEQFF. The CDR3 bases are TGCGCCAGCAGCCGAAGCGGGAGGGCCGATCGGAATGAGCAGTTCTTC.

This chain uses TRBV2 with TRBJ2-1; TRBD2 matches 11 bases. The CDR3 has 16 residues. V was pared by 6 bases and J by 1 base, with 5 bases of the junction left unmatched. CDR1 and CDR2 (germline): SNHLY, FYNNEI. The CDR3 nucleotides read TGTGCCAGCAGGCCGGGACTAGCGGTTTCCTACAATGAGCAGTTCTTC. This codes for CASRPGLAVSYNEQFF.

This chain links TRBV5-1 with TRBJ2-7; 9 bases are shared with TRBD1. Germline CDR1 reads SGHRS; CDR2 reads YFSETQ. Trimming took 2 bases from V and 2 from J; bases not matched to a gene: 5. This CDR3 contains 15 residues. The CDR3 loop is CASSLTTGGTYEQYF. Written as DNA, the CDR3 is TGCGCCAGCAGCTTAACGACAGGGGGGACCTACGAGCAGTACTTC. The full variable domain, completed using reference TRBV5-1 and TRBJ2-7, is KAGVTQTPRYLIKTRGQQVTLSCSPISGHRSVSWYQQTPGQGLQFLFEYFSETQRNKGNFPGRFSGRQFSNSRSEMNVSTLELGDSALYLCASSLTTGGTYEQYFGPGTRLTVT.

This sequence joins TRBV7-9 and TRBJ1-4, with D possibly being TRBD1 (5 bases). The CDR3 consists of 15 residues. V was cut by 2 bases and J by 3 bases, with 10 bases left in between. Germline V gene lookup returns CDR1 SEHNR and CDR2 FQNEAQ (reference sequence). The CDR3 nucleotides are TGTGCCAGCAGCTTATACGGGGGGGCTAATGAAAAACTGTTTTTT. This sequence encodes CASSLYGGANEKLFF.

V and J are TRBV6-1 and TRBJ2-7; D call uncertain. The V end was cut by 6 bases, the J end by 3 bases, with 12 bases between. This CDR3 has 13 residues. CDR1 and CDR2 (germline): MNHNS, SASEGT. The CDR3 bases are TGTGCCAGCAGGGAACCATCGAGCTACGAGCAGTACTTC. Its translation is CASREPSSYEQYF.